The sequence of this T cell receptor beta chain was determined in a study of T-cell memory formation after mild COVID-19. TCRdb redid the calling of the 5' RACE reads with MiXCR, one entry per CDR3 protein. The sample gives around 310,000 distinct CDR3 sequences, more than 13% of which show up once; around a fifth is in the top ten. For this clonotype: What it recognizes is unknown.

Study-level results: Memory cells collected pre-infection included some clones that later responded, suggesting cross-reactive memory joined. Contracting CD4+ clones were located mainly in CM and EM, and CD8+ clones in EMRA.

The receptor was isolated from a man aged 18 to 29 who had mild COVID-19 (a few samples of this study predate the infection). Cell type and time point are not known. The sample comprised PBMCs or a T cell subset sorted from them (not recorded which).

DNA for the CDR3: TGCGCCAGCAGCTGGGGGCACAGGGCCCGCACCGGGGAGCTGTTTTTT. As protein: CASSWGHRARTGELFF. The chain has TRBV5-1 and TRBJ2-2; D perhaps matches TRBD1 (6 bases). The CDR3 sequence is 16 residues long. V lost 3 bases, J lost 4 bases, and 16 bases lay in between. Germline V CDR1 and CDR2: SGHRS, YFSETQ. The variable domain in full, with the rest retrieved from reference TRBV5-1 and TRBJ2-2, is KAGVTQTPRYLIKTRGQQVTLSCSPISGHRSVSWYQQTPGQGLQFLFEYFSETQRNKGNFPGRFSGRQFSNSRSEMNVSTLELGDSALYLCASSWGHRARTGELFFGEGSRLTVL.